Following are 21 T cell receptor beta chains from one sample sequenced in a study of blood T cells in healthy people across ages. For the second PCR, which ran for roughly 7 to 11 cycles, a sample-barcoded 5' primer and a J-beta primer mix were used. TCRdb independently ran MiXCR on the 5' RACE reads; one entry per CDR3 protein. The sample holds just over 1 million distinct CDR3 sequences, 35% to 50% seen once. The sequencing sample was made of blood. The receptors were sampled from an older woman in good health.

This sequence joins TRBV4-3 and TRBJ2-7; possibly TRBD1 for D (5 bases). This CDR3 spans 14 amino acids. Germline CDR1 reads LGHNA; CDR2 reads YSLEER. V lost 4 bases, J lost 4 bases, and 14 bases lay in between. The CDR3 spells CASSPSADTYEQYF. The DNA of the CDR3 is TGCGCCAGCAGCCCTTCTGCGGACACTTACGAGCAGTACTTC.

The J gene is TRBJ1-1, the V gene TRBV20-1; 7 bases are shared with TRBD1. V was pared by 3 bases and J by 2 bases, with 9 bases of the junction left unmatched. Germline CDR1 and CDR2: DFQATT and SNEGSKA (reference sequence). The CDR3 covers 15 residues. The CDR3 spells CSARSPTGLNTEAFF. The CDR3 DNA reads TGCAGTGCTAGGTCCCCGACAGGGCTTAACACTGAAGCTTTCTTT.

Concerning this clonotype itself: A much larger clonotype is one base distant, so this may be a read error. The J gene is TRBJ2-2, the V gene TRBV28; D call uncertain. This CDR3 spans 12 amino acids. Deletions cut 2 bases from V and 5 bases from J, with 3 bases between. The germline gives CDR1 MDHEN, CDR2 SYDVKM. CDR3 region: CASSLKTGELFF. The CDR3 DNA is TGTGCCAGCAGTTTAAAAACCGGGGAGCTGTTTTTT.

This clonotype was seen more than once but under ten times. The rearrangement uses TRBV29-1 and TRBJ2-7, with 7 bases identical to TRBD2. Per the germline V gene, CDR1 is SQVTM and CDR2 is ANQGSEA. V shed 7 bases and J 4 bases; nucleotides not matched to a gene: 22. The CDR3 consists of 17 residues. The CDR3 spells CSALRLKRDKVGYEQYF. The CDR3 DNA follows: TGCAGCGCCCTCCGCCTCAAGCGGGATAAAGTCGGGTACGAGCAGTACTTC.

This sequence joins TRBV2 and TRBJ1-6, with unresolved D. CDR1 SNHLY and CDR2 FYNNEI come from the germline V gene. Trimming stripped 7 bases from V and 8 bases from J, with 12 bases between. The CDR3 is made up of 13 amino acids. CDR3 DNA sequence: TGTGCCAGCAATGAGGCCGGAGATTCACCCCTCCACTTT. Translating gives CASNEAGDSPLHF.

The chain employs TRBV29-1 and TRBJ2-7; D is perhaps TRBD1 or TRBD2 (5 bases each). Trimming removed 6 bases from V and 3 bases from J, with 15 bases in between. The CDR3 sequence is 13 residues long. CDR1 is SQVTM, CDR2 ANQGSEA, per germline. The CDR3 region has the DNA TGCAGCGTCAGGGAAGGGAGCCTCTACGAGCAGTACTTC. This sequence encodes CSVREGSLYEQYF.

This clonotype has only one observation. The V gene is TRBV14, the J gene TRBJ2-7, with TRBD2 matching 13 bases. J lost 4 bases, V lost 5 bases, and 14 bases had no gene match. This CDR3 is built from 18 residues. Germline CDR1 is SGHDN and CDR2 is FVKESK. CDR3 DNA: TGTGCCAGCAGCACTGCCGGGACTAGCGGGAAGGGAGCGTACGAGCAGTACTTC. It is translated as CASSTAGTSGKGAYEQYF.

The rearrangement links TRBV6-6 to TRBJ1-1, with 9 bases aligning to TRBD1. Germline trimming cut 7 bases from V and 1 base from J; bases unmatched to any gene: 7. CDR3 size: 15 residues. CDR1 MNHNY and CDR2 SVGAGI come from the germline V gene (reference sequence). The CDR3 region has the DNA TGTGCCAGCACAGGACGGGACAGGGCGAACACTGAAGCTTTCTTT. Amino acid sequence: CASTGRDRANTEAFF.

The chain employs TRBV27 and TRBJ2-1, with TRBD2 matching 9 bases. The V and J ends lost 10 bases and 3 bases, in that order; junction bases with no gene match: 10. The CDR3 extends over 15 amino acids. Germline values: CDR1 MNHEY, CDR2 SMNVEV (reference sequence). CDR3 DNA sequence: TGTGCCACCAATTTAGCGGGAGCGCGCTACAATGAGCAGTTCTTC. Amino acid sequence: CATNLAGARYNEQFF.

This clonotype was counted only a few times. The chain combines TRBV10-3 with TRBJ2-1, with D perhaps assigned TRBD1 or TRBD2 (5 bases each). Germline V CDR1 and CDR2: ENHRY, SYGVKD. The V and J ends lost 3 bases and 5 bases respectively, with 14 bases between them. The CDR3 is 15 residues long. The CDR3 reads CAISEGASRNNEQFF. DNA for the CDR3: TGTGCCATCAGTGAAGGGGCTAGCCGGAACAATGAGCAGTTCTTC.

This CDR3 reads CASSLAFPGTGDPYEQYF. Here the CDR3 DNA reads TGTGCCAGCAGCTTAGCCTTCCCCGGGACAGGGGATCCCTACGAGCAGTACTTC. This sequence joins TRBV11-2 and TRBJ2-7, with 10 bases that match TRBD1. CDR3 length: 18 amino acids. Losses at the gene ends were 1 base for V and 2 bases for J; bases not matched to a gene: 11. The V gene's germline CDR1 is SGHAT and CDR2 FQNNGV. Complete variable domain (other parts from reference TRBV11-2 and TRBJ2-7): EAGVAQSPRYKIIEKRQSVAFWCNPISGHATLYWYQQILGQGPKLLIQFQNNGVVDDSQLPKDRFSAERLKGVDSTLKIQPAKLEDSAVYLCASSLAFPGTGDPYEQYFGPGTRLTVT.

J is TRBJ2-1 and V is TRBV28, with 11 bases lining up with TRBD1. The CDR3 is 14 amino acids. J lost 8 bases, V lost 6 bases, and 6 bases had no gene match. From germline, CDR1 is MDHEN and CDR2 SYDVKM. The DNA of the CDR3 is TGTGCCAGCAGAAGGACAGGGGGCTTCGATGAGCAGTTCTTC. It encodes CASRRTGGFDEQFF.

The rearrangement joins TRBV29-1 to TRBJ2-7, with D possibly being TRBD2 (6 bases). Trimming shortened V by 1 base and J by 3 bases, and 10 bases separated the two germline ends. This CDR3 has 13 amino acids. Germline assignment: CDR1 SQVTM and CDR2 ANQGSEA. The CDR3 loop is CSVEGGDFYEQYF. CDR3 in DNA: TGCAGCGTTGAAGGAGGGGACTTCTACGAGCAGTACTTC.

The V gene is TRBV30, the J gene TRBJ2-4; weak D call: TRBD1 (6 bases). The J call could be wrong; TRBJ2-5 is a better fit for the DNA end. Germline CDR1 and CDR2: GTSNPN and SVGIG (reference sequence). This CDR3 has 13 amino acids. The CDR3 nucleotides read TGTGCCTGGAAGGTAATAGGGGGAGAGACCCAGTACTTC. Its translation is CAWKVIGGETQYF.

V gene TRBV29-1 combines with J gene TRBJ2-5, with D perhaps being TRBD1 or TRBD2 (5 bases each). The V gene's germline CDR1 is SQVTM and CDR2 ANQGSEA. V lost 2 bases and J lost 11, with 21 bases in between. This CDR3 region has 14 residues. This CDR3 reads CSVESHGKQGEQYF. The CDR3 nucleotides read TGCAGCGTTGAATCTCACGGGAAGCAGGGTGAGCAGTACTTC.

The chain combines TRBV30 with TRBJ2-5, with 8 bases that match TRBD1. Germline CDR1 is GTSNPN and CDR2 is SVGIG (reference sequence). This CDR3 spans 14 amino acids. Losses at the gene ends were 0 bases for V and 11 bases for J; bases not matched to a gene: 11. The CDR3 loop reads CAWSVPTGGWEQYF. In nucleotides, the CDR3 is TGTGCCTGGAGTGTACCAACAGGGGGGTGGGAGCAGTACTTC.

The chain carries TRBV5-1 and TRBJ2-3; D uncertain. Germline CDR1 SGHRS, CDR2 YFSETQ. With 0 bases removed from V and 3 bases from J, the gap between germline ends came to 14 bases. CDR3 length: 16 residues. The CDR3 is CASSLGPHGGTDTQYF. The CDR3 region has the DNA TGCGCCAGCAGCTTGGGCCCCCACGGCGGTACAGATACGCAGTATTTT. The entire variable domain, with the rest obtained from reference TRBV5-1 and TRBJ2-3, is as follows: KAGVTQTPRYLIKTRGQQVTLSCSPISGHRSVSWYQQTPGQGLQFLFEYFSETQRNKGNFPGRFSGRQFSNSRSEMNVSTLELGDSALYLCASSLGPHGGTDTQYFGPGTRLTVL.

This rearrangement joins TRBV27 to TRBJ2-7, with 9 bases lining up with TRBD2. The germline gives CDR1 MNHEY, CDR2 SMNVEV (reference sequence). CDR3 length: 15 amino acids. Trimming took 7 bases from V and 1 from J; bases not matched to a gene: 8. CDR3 loop: CASNFASGTSYEQYF. CDR3 nucleotides: TGTGCCAGCAATTTTGCTAGCGGGACTTCCTACGAGCAGTACTTC.

This clonotype has just a few counts. J is TRBJ2-3 and V is TRBV11-2, with no clear D. Germline-derived CDR1 and CDR2 are SGHAT and FQNNGV. V was pared by 3 bases and J by 9 bases, with 13 bases between. The CDR3 has 13 residues. The CDR3 region has the DNA TGTGCCAGCAGCTTGGCGACTCCCCACACGCAGTATTTT. Translation gives CASSLATPHTQYF.

In this sample, this clonotype turned up a few times. The CDR3 sequence: CSVGGITDTQYF. CDR3 nucleotide sequence: TGCAGCGTTGGGGGGATCACAGATACGCAGTATTTT. This sequence joins TRBV29-1 and TRBJ2-3; possibly TRBD1 or TRBD2 for D (5 bases each). The CDR3 has 12 amino acids. V lost 4 bases, J lost 2 bases, and 7 bases lay in between. Germline CDR1 and CDR2: SQVTM and ANQGSEA.

This chain joins TRBV6-6 and TRBJ2-3; D unclear. Looked up from germline, CDR1 is MNHNY and CDR2 is SVGAGI (reference sequence). The CDR3 extends over 10 amino acids. With 8 bases removed from V and 5 bases from J, the gap between germline ends came to 5 bases. CDR3 amino acids: CASWEDTQYF. The CDR3 DNA follows: TGTGCCAGCTGGGAAGATACGCAGTATTTT.